The T cell receptor beta chain described here comes from a study of early T cells in non-severe SARS-CoV-2 infection (dated by TCRdb to about 2021). Background on the whole study: Because TCR sequencing relied on bulk RNA taken from unsorted whole blood, pairing of alpha and beta chains was not possible.

The research as a whole found: VDJdb matching was skewed toward anti-spike CD8 responses and likely underestimated virus-specific expansions, missing private and CD4 specificities.

This clonotype was seen a handful of times. What antigen it recognizes has not been identified. A read error may account for a junction end that differs from germline. The CDR3 runs 14 residues from the cysteine to the phenylalanine. The entry retains the CDR3 DNA only, 42 bases that are in frame from base 1. CDR1 SGHAT and CDR2 FQNNGV were looked up in the germline V gene. Library generation was performed with 5' RACE. TCRdb shows the sequencer as NextSeq 500. Unique molecular identifiers were attached to individual cDNA molecules in the TCR library protocol so that sequencing error and PCR bias could be corrected. TCR alpha and beta chains were both sequenced, and the abundances of alpha and beta sequences in each sample were closely correlated with each other. The original pipeline was this. V gene, J gene and CDR3 annotation of TCR sequences was performed with Decombinator V4. Expanded TCRs were defined as changing significantly between any two time points under a Poisson model with p below 0.0001. TCR abundances were normalised to the total number of TCRs sequenced per sample and expressed as counts per million. MAIT TCRs were defined by TRAV1-2 paired with TRAJ12, TRAJ20 or TRAJ33, and iNKT TCRs by TRAV10 paired with TRAJ18. VDJdb, accessed 1 November 2021, was searched for CMV, EBV and SARS-CoV-2 annotated TCRs, with TCRs annotated for multiple antigens excluded. TCRdb's own reprocessing of the public reads used fastp at Q25 and MiXCR and kept productive beta chains. When rows share a CDR3 protein, they turn into one entry using the most common DNA and genes. TCRdb assigned the V and J calls; the authors' analysis was not used. The sample data list tens of thousands of distinct CDR3 sequences, and approximately 10% of these were observed just once. The ten largest account for about 20% of the sample.

Set within a cohort of healthcare workers in London, UK, this nested case-control study involved weekly PCR testing of nasopharyngeal swabs along with blood sampling. Healthcare workers were recruited between 23 and 31 March 2020, during the week of the UK lockdown, and were followed weekly for up to about 16 weeks. The sequence came from an adult who was a healthcare worker with PCR-confirmed SARS-CoV-2 infection or an uninfected control (not recorded which). In this chain, TRBV11-2 is recombined with TRBJ1-2, with an unclear D gene assignment. The sample taken for sequencing was whole blood. The DNA reads TGTGCCAGCAGCTCGTTTCTCACCAACTATGACTACACCTTC. This translates into CASSSFLTNYDYTF.